The clone carrying this T cell receptor (beta chain) was found a few times. The sample is drawn from a study of blood T cells in healthy people across ages. Using a J-beta primer mix together with a sample-barcoded 5' primer, a second PCR was run for roughly 6 to 11 cycles. TCRdb analysed the 5' RACE reads with MiXCR anew, one entry per CDR3 protein. The table shows fewer than 2 million distinct CDR3 sequences, with approximately 39% occurring only once. The sample comprised blood. The sequence came from a human donor in good health.

The CDR3 bases are TGCAGCGTAAGGACAGGGACCTCCTACGAGCAGTACTTC. It translates to CSVRTGTSYEQYF. The chain is built from TRBV29-1 and TRBJ2-7; TRBD1 agrees at 8 bases. V shed 6 bases, J shed 0 bases, and the junction held 4 bases outside the gene matches. Per the germline V gene, CDR1 is SQVTM and CDR2 is ANQGSEA. The CDR3 runs to 13 residues.